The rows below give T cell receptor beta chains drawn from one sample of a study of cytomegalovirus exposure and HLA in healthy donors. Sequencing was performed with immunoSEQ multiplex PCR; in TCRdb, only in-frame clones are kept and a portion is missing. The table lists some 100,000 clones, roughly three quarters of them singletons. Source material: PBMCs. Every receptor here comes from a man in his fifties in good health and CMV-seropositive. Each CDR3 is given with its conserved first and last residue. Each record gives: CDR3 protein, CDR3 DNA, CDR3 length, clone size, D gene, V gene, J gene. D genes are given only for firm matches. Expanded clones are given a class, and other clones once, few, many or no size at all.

CDR3 protein: CASSGEGHRGGTQPQHF
CDR3 DNA: TGTGCCAGTAGTGGAGAGGGTCACAGGGGTGGTACTCAGCCCCAGCATTTT
CDR3 length: 17
clone size: once
D gene: TRBD1
V gene: TRBV19
J gene: TRBJ1-5

CDR3 protein: CASSPDISGSGNEQFF
CDR3 DNA: TGCGCCAGCAGCCCGGACATTAGCGGGAGTGGTAATGAGCAGTTCTTC
CDR3 length: 16
clone size: once
D gene: TRBD2
V gene: TRBV5-1
J gene: TRBJ2-1

CDR3 protein: CASSGGAGETQYF
CDR3 DNA: TGTGCCAGCAGTGGAGGCGCCGGGGAGACCCAGTACTTC
CDR3 length: 13
clone size: .
D gene: .
V gene: TRBV2
J gene: TRBJ2-5

CDR3 protein: CASSRNTGGSETQYF
CDR3 DNA: TGCGCCAGCAGCAGGAATACAGGGGGCTCAGAGACCCAGTACTTC
CDR3 length: 15
clone size: few
D gene: TRBD1
V gene: TRBV5-1
J gene: TRBJ2-5

CDR3 protein: CASNTGTGSYEQYF
CDR3 DNA: TGTGCCAGCAATACCGGGACAGGCTCCTACGAGCAGTACTTC
CDR3 length: 14
clone size: .
D gene: TRBD1
V gene: TRBV2
J gene: TRBJ2-7

CDR3 protein: CASSPRTGPNEQYF
CDR3 DNA: TGTGCCAGCAGCCCAAGGACAGGGCCGAATGAGCAGTACTTC
CDR3 length: 14
clone size: once
D gene: TRBD1
V gene: TRBV11-3
J gene: TRBJ2-5

CDR3 protein: CASSAVQGAKVEAFF
CDR3 DNA: TGTGCCAGCAGTGCCGTACAGGGGGCGAAAGTTGAAGCTTTCTTT
CDR3 length: 15
clone size: few
D gene: TRBD1
V gene: TRBV6-4
J gene: TRBJ1-1

CDR3 protein: CSGAFLETQYF
CDR3 DNA: TGTTCCGGAGCCTTTTTAGAGACCCAGTACTTC
CDR3 length: 11
clone size: .
D gene: .
V gene: TRBV7-9
J gene: TRBJ2-5

CDR3 protein: CASSSRTGATDTQYF
CDR3 DNA: TGTGCCAGCAGCTCGCGGACAGGGGCAACAGATACGCAGTATTTT
CDR3 length: 15
clone size: .
D gene: TRBD1
V gene: TRBV5-5
J gene: TRBJ2-3

CDR3 protein: CASSLKRTGYQPQHF
CDR3 DNA: TGTGCCAGCAGCTTAAAAAGGACAGGCTATCAGCCCCAGCATTTT
CDR3 length: 15
clone size: .
D gene: TRBD1
V gene: TRBV7-2
J gene: TRBJ1-5

CDR3 protein: CASSPGLLGDEKLFF
CDR3 DNA: TGCGCCAGCAGCCCGGGACTCCTAGGCGATGAAAAACTGTTTTTT
CDR3 length: 15
clone size: .
D gene: .
V gene: TRBV4-3
J gene: TRBJ1-4

CDR3 protein: CASSQRTGDLTQYF
CDR3 DNA: TGCGCCAGCAGTCAAAGGACAGGGGATTTGACCCAGTACTTC
CDR3 length: 14
clone size: .
D gene: TRBD1
V gene: TRBV4-1
J gene: TRBJ2-5

CDR3 protein: CASRGRGENTIYF
CDR3 DNA: TGTGCCTCCCGGGGCAGGGGTGAAAACACCATATATTTT
CDR3 length: 13
clone size: .
D gene: .
V gene: TRBV10-3
J gene: TRBJ1-3

CDR3 protein: CASSFGTGRYEQYF
CDR3 DNA: TGTGCCAGCAGCTTTGGGACAGGGAGATACGAGCAGTACTTC
CDR3 length: 14
clone size: few
D gene: TRBD1
V gene: TRBV5-6
J gene: TRBJ2-7

CDR3 protein: CASSGSGFGEQYF
CDR3 DNA: TGTGCCAGCAGCGGATCAGGCTTTGGGGAGCAGTACTTC
CDR3 length: 13
clone size: .
D gene: .
V gene: TRBV9
J gene: TRBJ2-7

CDR3 protein: CASSVALDRKQFF
CDR3 DNA: TGTGCCAGCAGCGTAGCTCTCGACAGGAAGCAGTTCTTC
CDR3 length: 13
clone size: .
D gene: .
V gene: TRBV9
J gene: TRBJ2-1

CDR3 protein: CASSLGARQGNEQFF
CDR3 DNA: TGTGCCAGCAGCTTAGGGGCCCGACAGGGGAATGAGCAGTTCTTC
CDR3 length: 15
clone size: .
D gene: TRBD1
V gene: TRBV7-2
J gene: TRBJ2-1

CDR3 protein: CASSSPLPSANTQYF
CDR3 DNA: TGCGCCAGCAGCTCGCCCTTACCTAGCGCCAATACGCAGTATTTT
CDR3 length: 15
clone size: .
D gene: .
V gene: TRBV5-1
J gene: TRBJ2-3

CDR3 protein: CASSRTGQHSYEQYF
CDR3 DNA: TGTGCCAGCAGTCGGACGGGACAGCACTCCTACGAGCAGTACTTC
CDR3 length: 15
clone size: once
D gene: TRBD1
V gene: TRBV6-5
J gene: TRBJ2-7

CDR3 protein: CASSPLGLAGTDTQYF
CDR3 DNA: TGTGCCAGCAGCCCCCTGGGACTAGCGGGCACAGATACGCAGTATTTT
CDR3 length: 16
clone size: .
D gene: TRBD2
V gene: TRBV28
J gene: TRBJ2-3

CDR3 protein: CASSLTSAYEQYF
CDR3 DNA: TGTGCCAGCAGCTTGACTAGCGCTTACGAGCAGTACTTC
CDR3 length: 13
clone size: .
D gene: TRBD2
V gene: TRBV6-5
J gene: TRBJ2-7

CDR3 protein: CAIRQASGRETGELFF
CDR3 DNA: TGTGCCATCAGACAGGCTAGCGGGAGAGAAACCGGGGAGCTGTTTTTT
CDR3 length: 16
clone size: .
D gene: TRBD2
V gene: TRBV10-3
J gene: TRBJ2-2

CDR3 protein: CASTPPGGRAGNTIYF
CDR3 DNA: TGTGCCAGCACCCCTCCCGGAGGAAGGGCTGGAAACACCATATATTTT
CDR3 length: 16
clone size: .
D gene: .
V gene: TRBV28
J gene: TRBJ1-3

CDR3 protein: CASRGDRVLTDTQYF
CDR3 DNA: TGCGCCAGCAGAGGCGACAGGGTTCTCACAGATACGCAGTATTTT
CDR3 length: 15
clone size: .
D gene: TRBD1
V gene: TRBV5-1
J gene: TRBJ2-3

CDR3 protein: CASSLGAGETQYF
CDR3 DNA: TGTGCCAGCAGCCTAGGGGCGGGGGAGACCCAGTACTTC
CDR3 length: 13
clone size: once
D gene: .
V gene: TRBV7-2
J gene: TRBJ2-5

CDR3 protein: CASHPGQGVSEQYF
CDR3 DNA: TGTGCCAGCCATCCGGGACAGGGGGTTTCCGAGCAGTACTTC
CDR3 length: 14
clone size: .
D gene: TRBD1
V gene: TRBV2
J gene: TRBJ2-7

CDR3 protein: CASSSPRVNEQFF
CDR3 DNA: TGTGCCAGCAGCTCACCGCGAGTCAATGAGCAGTTCTTC
CDR3 length: 13
clone size: .
D gene: .
V gene: TRBV28
J gene: TRBJ2-1

CDR3 protein: CASSQTGENEKLFF
CDR3 DNA: TGTGCCAGCAGCCAGACAGGGGAAAATGAAAAACTGTTTTTT
CDR3 length: 14
clone size: .
D gene: TRBD1
V gene: TRBV28
J gene: TRBJ1-4

CDR3 protein: CASSPGDAGGYGYTF
CDR3 DNA: TGTGCCAGCAGCCCGGGGGATGCAGGGGGCTATGGCTACACCTTC
CDR3 length: 15
clone size: .
D gene: TRBD1
V gene: TRBV28
J gene: TRBJ1-2

CDR3 protein: CASSQQGGTGGLDYGYTF
CDR3 DNA: TGTGCCAGCTCACAACAGGGGGGCACGGGCGGATTGGACTATGGCTACACCTTC
CDR3 length: 18
clone size: once
D gene: TRBD1
V gene: TRBV18
J gene: TRBJ1-2

CDR3 protein: CASSYSSDNEQFF
CDR3 DNA: TGTGCCAGCAGTTACTCTTCCGACAATGAGCAGTTCTTC
CDR3 length: 13
clone size: .
D gene: .
V gene: TRBV6-6
J gene: TRBJ2-1

CDR3 protein: CASSPGVLGYGYTF
CDR3 DNA: TGTGCCAGCAGCCCAGGGGTATTGGGGTATGGCTACACCTTC
CDR3 length: 14
clone size: .
D gene: .
V gene: TRBV28
J gene: TRBJ1-2

CDR3 protein: CASSLAGTAQETQYF
CDR3 DNA: TGTGCCAGCAGCTTAGCCGGGACAGCACAAGAGACCCAGTACTTC
CDR3 length: 15
clone size: .
D gene: TRBD1
V gene: TRBV13
J gene: TRBJ2-5

CDR3 protein: CASSWTGANTYNEQFF
CDR3 DNA: TGTGCCAGCAGCTGGACGGGAGCCAATACCTACAATGAGCAGTTCTTC
CDR3 length: 16
clone size: few
D gene: .
V gene: TRBV5-6
J gene: TRBJ2-1

CDR3 protein: CASSSKTGTGHEQYF
CDR3 DNA: TGTGCCAGCAGTAGCAAGACCGGGACAGGGCACGAGCAGTACTTC
CDR3 length: 15
clone size: .
D gene: TRBD1
V gene: TRBV2
J gene: TRBJ2-7

CDR3 protein: CASTFGSPASENSNQPQHF
CDR3 DNA: TGTGCCAGCACCTTCGGAAGCCCCGCGAGCGAAAATAGCAATCAGCCCCAGCATTTT
CDR3 length: 19
clone size: .
D gene: .
V gene: TRBV21-1
J gene: TRBJ1-5

CDR3 protein: CASSGLAGGHRTDTQYF
CDR3 DNA: TGTGCCAGCAGCGGACTAGCGGGGGGGCATAGGACAGATACGCAGTATTTT
CDR3 length: 17
clone size: .
D gene: TRBD2
V gene: TRBV27
J gene: TRBJ2-3

CDR3 protein: CAVRGGSNQPQHF
CDR3 DNA: TGTGCTGTAAGGGGGGGGAGCAATCAGCCCCAGCATTTT
CDR3 length: 13
clone size: .
D gene: .
V gene: TRBV19
J gene: TRBJ1-5

CDR3 protein: CASSQQGASNQPQHF
CDR3 DNA: TGTGCCAGCAGCCAACAGGGGGCCAGCAATCAGCCCCAGCATTTT
CDR3 length: 15
clone size: few
D gene: TRBD1
V gene: TRBV2
J gene: TRBJ1-5

CDR3 protein: CASSLEARDEKLFF
CDR3 DNA: TGTGCCAGCAGCTTGGAAGCGCGGGATGAAAAACTGTTTTTT
CDR3 length: 14
clone size: .
D gene: .
V gene: TRBV5-6
J gene: TRBJ1-4

CDR3 protein: CASSEASPTGGYTF
CDR3 DNA: TGTGCCAGCAGTGAAGCTTCTCCGACAGGAGGCTACACCTTC
CDR3 length: 14
clone size: .
D gene: .
V gene: TRBV6-1
J gene: TRBJ1-2

CDR3 protein: CASVRGRTAPLGAFF
CDR3 DNA: TGTGCCAGCGTCAGGGGGAGGACAGCCCCTCTTGGGGCGTTCTTC
CDR3 length: 15
clone size: .
D gene: .
V gene: TRBV21-1
J gene: TRBJ2-1

CDR3 protein: CASSEHLAGEAGGYNEQFF
CDR3 DNA: TGTGCCAGCAGCGAACACCTAGCGGGAGAGGCCGGGGGGTACAATGAGCAGTTCTTC
CDR3 length: 19
clone size: .
D gene: TRBD2
V gene: TRBV7-6
J gene: TRBJ2-1

CDR3 protein: CASSLGTSTDTQYF
CDR3 DNA: TGCGCCAGCAGCTTGGGGACTAGCACAGATACGCAGTATTTT
CDR3 length: 14
clone size: .
D gene: .
V gene: TRBV5-1
J gene: TRBJ2-3

CDR3 protein: CASARDSIMNTEAFF
CDR3 DNA: TGTGCTAGTGCCAGGGATTCAATCATGAACACTGAAGCTTTCTTT
CDR3 length: 15
clone size: .
D gene: .
V gene: TRBV12-5
J gene: TRBJ1-1

CDR3 protein: CASSFAGGGRAECYTIYF
CDR3 DNA: TGTGCCAGCAGCTTTGCGGGGGGGGGCAGGGCAGAGTGTTACACCATATATTTT
CDR3 length: 18
clone size: few
D gene: .
V gene: TRBV12-1
J gene: TRBJ1-3

CDR3 protein: CASSFTGGGTEAFF
CDR3 DNA: TGTGCCAGCAGCTTTACAGGGGGCGGAACTGAAGCTTTCTTT
CDR3 length: 14
clone size: few
D gene: TRBD1
V gene: TRBV7-6
J gene: TRBJ1-1

CDR3 protein: CASSILYTDRAHNEQFF
CDR3 DNA: TGCGCCAGCAGCATACTTTATACCGACAGGGCCCACAATGAGCAGTTCTTC
CDR3 length: 17
clone size: .
D gene: TRBD1
V gene: TRBV4-3
J gene: TRBJ2-1

CDR3 protein: CASSYDISSGNTIYF
CDR3 DNA: TGTGCCAGCAGTTACGACATCAGCTCTGGAAACACCATATATTTT
CDR3 length: 15
clone size: .
D gene: .
V gene: TRBV6-5
J gene: TRBJ1-3

CDR3 protein: CASSYSIRDRRGYTF
CDR3 DNA: TGTGCCAGCAGTTACTCGATTCGGGACAGGCGAGGCTACACCTTC
CDR3 length: 15
clone size: .
D gene: TRBD1
V gene: TRBV6-5
J gene: TRBJ1-2

CDR3 protein: CASSPWGDSGNTIYF
CDR3 DNA: TGTGCCAGCAGCCCCTGGGGCGATAGTGGAAACACCATATATTTT
CDR3 length: 15
clone size: .
D gene: .
V gene: TRBV11-3
J gene: TRBJ1-3

CDR3 protein: CASSLTENTEAFF
CDR3 DNA: TGCGCCAGCAGCTTGACAGAGAACACTGAAGCTTTCTTT
CDR3 length: 13
clone size: few
D gene: .
V gene: TRBV5-1
J gene: TRBJ1-1

CDR3 protein: CASSPTGTYNSPLHF
CDR3 DNA: TGTGCCAGCAGCCCTACCGGGACATACAATTCACCCCTCCACTTT
CDR3 length: 15
clone size: .
D gene: .
V gene: TRBV7-2
J gene: TRBJ1-6

CDR3 protein: CASSFGQGTYEQYF
CDR3 DNA: TGTGCCAGCAGCTTTGGACAGGGAACCTACGAGCAGTACTTC
CDR3 length: 14
clone size: .
D gene: TRBD1
V gene: TRBV7-2
J gene: TRBJ2-7

CDR3 protein: CASSSSHEQYF
CDR3 DNA: TGTGCCAGCTCTAGCAGTCACGAGCAGTACTTC
CDR3 length: 11
clone size: .
D gene: .
V gene: TRBV27
J gene: TRBJ2-7